Shown below are 11 T cell receptor beta chains from a single sample sequenced in a study of T cell repertoires in cytomegalovirus infection. These receptors lack a known antigen. TCRdb reanalysed the reads using MiXCR and keeps one entry per CDR3 protein. The sample shows roughly 130,000 distinct CDR3 sequences, under 30% of them seen only once. Sequenced: PBMCs, sequenced either directly or after in vitro stimulation (not recorded which). The receptors were sampled from a human donor in good health (CMV status not recorded). Some clones in this sample may be carry-over from other donors' samples.

The count of this clonotype is one. This chain's CDR3 is CASSTTGVNTEAFF. CDR3 sequence (DNA): TGCGCCAGCAGCACGACAGGGGTGAACACTGAAGCTTTCTTT. The chain is built from TRBV5-1 and TRBJ1-1; 8 bases match TRBD1. In germline, CDR1 is SGHRS, CDR2 YFSETQ. With V trimmed by 4 bases and J by 0 bases, 2 bases remained unmatched. The CDR3 totals 14 residues.

This clonotype was seen many times. V and J are TRBV12-3 or TRBV12-4 and TRBJ1-3; D perhaps matches TRBD1 (5 bases). Trimming left V 6 bases short and J 3 bases short, with 9 bases between. There are 13 residues in the CDR3. CDR3 DNA sequence: TGTGCCAGCAGCAGGGTGGATGGAAACACCATATATTTT. Residues: CASSRVDGNTIYF.

J is TRBJ1-1 and V is TRBV5-4; 7 bases fit TRBD1. The CDR3 covers 14 residues. Unmatched junction bases numbered 3, after V lost 0 bases and J lost 4 bases. CDR1 and CDR2 from the germline V gene are SGHNT and YYREEE (reference sequence). This chain's CDR3 is CASSLGQGFTEAFF. CDR3 nucleotide sequence: TGTGCCAGCAGCTTGGGACAGGGATTCACTGAAGCTTTCTTT.

This clonotype was recorded a few times. The V gene is TRBV7-8, the J gene TRBJ1-1, with a possible D match to TRBD1 (5 bases). Germline CDR1 and CDR2: SGHVS and FQNEAQ. The CDR3 covers 15 residues. Trimming took 2 bases from V and 0 from J, leaving 10 bases between them. For the CDR3, the DNA is TGTGCCAGCAGCTTATCCAGGGCCATGAACACTGAAGCTTTCTTT. It codes for CASSLSRAMNTEAFF. Complete variable domain (other parts from reference TRBV7-8 and TRBJ1-1): GAGVSQSPRYKVAKRGQDVALRCDPISGHVSLFWYQQALGQGPEFLTYFQNEAQLDKSGLPSDRFFAERPEGSVSTLKIQRTQQEDSAVYLCASSLSRAMNTEAFFGQGTRLTVV.

This clonotype has a handful of counts. This chain joins TRBV6-5 and TRBJ1-2; 7 nucleotides align to TRBD1. V gave up 3 bases and J gave up 2 bases; unmatched junction bases: 15. This CDR3 is built from 18 residues. CDR1 and CDR2 (germline): MNHEY, SVGAGI. CDR3 sequence reads: CASSYRRGGTVINYGYTF. In nucleotides, the CDR3 is TGTGCCAGCAGTTATAGGCGGGGAGGGACAGTTATAAACTATGGCTACACCTTC.

V and J are TRBV4-1 and TRBJ2-1; 7 bases align to TRBD2. The length of the CDR3 is 14 residues. V trimming: 1 base; J trimming: 3 bases; junction bases outside the gene matches: 0. CDR1 and CDR2 (germline): MGHRA, YSYEKL. CDR3 in amino acids: CASSQGDYYNEQFF. The CDR3 DNA sequence: TGCGCCAGCAGCCAAGGGGACTACTACAATGAGCAGTTCTTC.

This clonotype was seen ten or more times. The chain carries TRBV12-3 or TRBV12-4 and TRBJ1-1; unclear D gene. The CDR3 consists of 12 residues. V lost 3 bases and J lost 4, with 6 bases in between. The CDR3 here is CASSFWGTEAFF. The CDR3 region has the DNA TGTGCCAGCAGTTTCTGGGGCACTGAAGCTTTCTTT.

V and J are TRBV6-2 or TRBV6-3 and TRBJ2-2; 11 positions match TRBD2. J was trimmed by 0 bases and V by 6 bases; bases with no gene match: 9. CDR3 length: 18 residues. Germline V gene sequence: CDR1 MNHEY, CDR2 SVGEGT. CDR3: CASSLTGTSGSNTGELFF. The CDR3 bases are TGTGCCAGCAGCCTCACCGGGACTAGCGGTTCGAACACCGGGGAGCTGTTTTTT.

The chain carries TRBV18 and TRBJ1-5; no clear D. CDR3 length equals 13 residues. Germline V lookup: CDR1 KGHSH, CDR2 LQKENI. Trimming removed 2 bases at V and 5 bases at J, with 7 bases between. In DNA form, the CDR3 reads TGTGCCAGCTCACCAGGGAGAGATCAGCCCCAGCATTTT. The encoded protein is CASSPGRDQPQHF.

The rearrangement links TRBV27 to TRBJ1-1; D might be TRBD1 (6 bases). This CDR3 contains 15 residues. The germline V and J ends were trimmed by 5 bases and 3 bases, with 16 bases remaining between them. From germline, CDR1 is MNHEY and CDR2 SMNVEV (reference sequence). CDR3 in amino acids: CASSPGWGADTEAFF. CDR3 DNA sequence: TGTGCCAGCAGTCCCGGATGGGGGGCGGACACTGAAGCTTTCTTT.

Many counts were recorded for this clonotype. V and J are TRBV12-3 or TRBV12-4 and TRBJ2-3, with TRBD2 identical over 7 bases. CDR3 length: 15 residues. V was pared by 3 bases and J by 2 bases, with 5 bases of the junction left unmatched. The CDR3 sequence: CASSFTAGNTDTQYF. CDR3 nucleotides: TGTGCCAGCAGTTTCACAGCGGGGAACACAGATACGCAGTATTTT.